Listed here is a single T cell receptor (beta chain). The sample contains more than one DNA sequence encoding this CDR3. Some clones are missing from TCRdb's copy, which holds only in-frame ones; the method was immunoSEQ multiplex PCR. The top ten hold less than 11% of the sample, which has about 15,000 clones, approximately 70% seen once. The sample comes from a study of somatic mutations in cytotoxic T cells in rheumatoid arthritis. This CDR3 has 12 residues. The germline V gene encodes CDR1 ENHRY and CDR2 SYGVKD. Trimming took 0 bases from V and 5 from J, leaving 4 bases between them. Material for sequencing was CD8+ T cells sorted from blood. The chain employs TRBV10-3 and TRBJ1-1; D not certain. The origin of this receptor is an adult with rheumatoid arthritis. CDR3 sequence: CAISESGTEAFF. CDR3 DNA sequence: TGTGCCATCAGTGAGTCGGGGACTGAAGCTTTCTTT.